The T cell receptor (beta chain) under discussion was sequenced for a study of blood T cell repertoires in COVID-19. Study-wide context: Samples of COVID-19 (acute and convalescent) were obtained from the United States, Italy and Spain. From T cells, B-cell-depleted T cells, or PBMCs came the material, which was cDNA or gDNA.

In the original workflow: How many nucleated cells were present was estimated from reference gene primer amplification. Generated by immunoSEQ multiplex PCR, the TCRdb table keeps only in-frame clones and is missing some. V, J and clone size are those of that table, while D and trimming were read from the DNA. The data hold 220,000 or so clones, with around 84% observed a single time. Germline V gene sequence: CDR1 MNHEY, CDR2 SMNVEV (reference sequence). V lost 5 bases to trimming and J lost 2 bases; unmatched junction nucleotides: 14. The CDR3 runs to 18 residues. The chain is built from TRBV27 and TRBJ2-3; 9 nucleotides match TRBD2. The sample taken for sequencing was peripheral blood. The receptor comes from a woman in her fifties or sixties who had recovered from COVID-19. For the CDR3, the DNA is TGTGCCAGCAGTCCCTTGCGGGGGGGATCCCAATTCACAGATACGCAGTATTTT. It yields the protein CASSPLRGGSQFTDTQYF.